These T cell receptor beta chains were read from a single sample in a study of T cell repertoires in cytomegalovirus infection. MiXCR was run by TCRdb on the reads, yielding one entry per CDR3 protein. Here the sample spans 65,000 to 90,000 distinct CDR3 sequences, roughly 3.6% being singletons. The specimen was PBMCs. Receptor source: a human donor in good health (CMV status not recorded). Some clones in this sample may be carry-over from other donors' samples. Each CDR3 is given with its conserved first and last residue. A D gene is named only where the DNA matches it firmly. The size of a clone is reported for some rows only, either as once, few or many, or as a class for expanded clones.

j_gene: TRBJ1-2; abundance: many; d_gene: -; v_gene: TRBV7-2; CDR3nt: TGTGCCAGCACCTCAAGGGGGACCAGGCCCAATGGCTACACCTTC; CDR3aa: CASTSRGTRPNGYTF
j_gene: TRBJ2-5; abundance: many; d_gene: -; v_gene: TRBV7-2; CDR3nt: TGTGCCAGCAGTTTCAAAGAGACCCAGTACTTC; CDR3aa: CASSFKETQYF
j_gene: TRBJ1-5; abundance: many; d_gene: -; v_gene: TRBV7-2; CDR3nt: TGTGCCAGCAGCCTCCTAGGCCCCCGTCCCCAGCATTTT; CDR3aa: CASSLLGPRPQHF
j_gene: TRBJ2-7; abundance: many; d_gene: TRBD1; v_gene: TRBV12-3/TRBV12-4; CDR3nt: TGTGCCAGCAGTCCCAGACAGGGACGGGCCGAGCAGTACTTC; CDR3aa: CASSPRQGRAEQYF
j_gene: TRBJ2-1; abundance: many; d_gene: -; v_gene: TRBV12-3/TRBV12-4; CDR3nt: TGTGCCAGCACCGGAGGGATGGTTAATGAGCAGTTCTTC; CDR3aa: CASTGGMVNEQFF
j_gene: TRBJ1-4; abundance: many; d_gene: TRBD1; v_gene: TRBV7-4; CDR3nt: TGTGCCAGCAGCTCCTACAGGGGTGGGGATGAAAAACTGTTTTTT; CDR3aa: CASSSYRGGDEKLFF
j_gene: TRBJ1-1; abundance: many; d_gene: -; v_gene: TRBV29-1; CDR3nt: TGCAGCGCCTCGAACACTGAAGCTTTCTTT; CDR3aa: CSASNTEAFF
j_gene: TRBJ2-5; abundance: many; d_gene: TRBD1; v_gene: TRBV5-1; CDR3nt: TGCGCCAGCAGCTTCCTGACAGGGTTGTACCAAGAGACCCAGTACTTC; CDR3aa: CASSFLTGLYQETQYF
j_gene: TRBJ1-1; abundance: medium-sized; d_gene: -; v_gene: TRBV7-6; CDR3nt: TGTGCCAGCAGCTTAGGCGCCGGGACCTTGAACACTGAAGCTTTCTTT; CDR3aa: CASSLGAGTLNTEAFF
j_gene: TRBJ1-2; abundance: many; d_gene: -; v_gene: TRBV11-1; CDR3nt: TGTGCCAGCAGCCTCGCCGGGACTAACTATGGCTACACCTTC; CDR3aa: CASSLAGTNYGYTF
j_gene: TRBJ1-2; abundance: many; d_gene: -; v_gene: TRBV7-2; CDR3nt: TGTGCCAGCAGCTTAGCTGCCACAGGTTCCGGGGGTGGCTACACCTTC; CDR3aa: CASSLAATGSGGGYTF
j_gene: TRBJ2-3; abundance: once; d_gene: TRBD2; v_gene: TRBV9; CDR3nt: TGTGCCAGCAGCGTCGGGACTAGCGGCCACCCAGATACGCAGTATTTT; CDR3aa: CASSVGTSGHPDTQYF
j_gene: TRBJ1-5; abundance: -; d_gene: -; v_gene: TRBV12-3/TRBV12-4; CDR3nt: TGTGCAGGCAGTTTCGGTTCAGGGGATCAGCCCCAGCATTTT; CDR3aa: CAGSFGSGDQPQHF
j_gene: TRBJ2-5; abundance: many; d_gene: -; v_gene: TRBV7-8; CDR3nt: TGTGCCAGCAGTCAAACCGGGAGTCACAGAGAGACCCAGTACTTC; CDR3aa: CASSQTGSHRETQYF
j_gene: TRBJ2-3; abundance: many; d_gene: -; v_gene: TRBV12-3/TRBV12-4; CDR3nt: TGTGCCAGCAGTTTGAGCTTAGCGGCAGATACGCAGTATTTT; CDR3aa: CASSLSLAADTQYF
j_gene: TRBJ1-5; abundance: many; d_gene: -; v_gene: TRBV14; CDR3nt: TGTGCCAGCAGCCCCAGTCAGACTCAGCCCCAGCATTTT; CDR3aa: CASSPSQTQPQHF
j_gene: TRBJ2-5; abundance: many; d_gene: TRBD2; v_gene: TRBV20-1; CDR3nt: TGCAGTGCTAGTCGACTAGCGGGGGGCCGGGTACAGACCCAGTACTTC; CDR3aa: CSASRLAGGRVQTQYF
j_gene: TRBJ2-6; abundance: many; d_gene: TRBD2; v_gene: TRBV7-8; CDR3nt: TGTGCCAGCAGCTTAGTTCGAGCGGGGAGCTCTGGGGCCAACGTCCTGACTTTC; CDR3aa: CASSLVRAGSSGANVLTF
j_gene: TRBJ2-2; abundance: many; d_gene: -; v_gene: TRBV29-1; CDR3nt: TGCAGCGTTGCTTCGGGGGGCCGGGAGCTGTTTTTT; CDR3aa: CSVASGGRELFF
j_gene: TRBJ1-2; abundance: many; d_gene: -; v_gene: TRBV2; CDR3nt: TGTGCCAGCAGTGAAGCGGCAGGGCTCAAATACTACACCTTC; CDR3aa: CASSEAAGLKYYTF
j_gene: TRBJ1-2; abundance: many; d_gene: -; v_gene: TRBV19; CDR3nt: TGTGCTAGTAAGGACGGCCCAGGCTATGGCTACACCTTC; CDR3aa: CASKDGPGYGYTF
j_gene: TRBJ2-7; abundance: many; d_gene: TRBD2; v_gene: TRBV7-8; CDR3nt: TGTGCCAGCACCACTAGGCTGGGTGCTGGTAGCGGGGGCCGAACCTACGAGCAGTACTTC; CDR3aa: CASTTRLGAGSGGRTYEQYF
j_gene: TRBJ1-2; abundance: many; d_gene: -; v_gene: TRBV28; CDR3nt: TGTGCCAGCATTTCGTTCGGAACAGATGGCTACACCTTC; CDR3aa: CASISFGTDGYTF
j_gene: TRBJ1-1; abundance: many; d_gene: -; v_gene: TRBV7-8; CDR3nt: TGTGCCAGCAGCTTAAGACTTGGATACACTGAAGCTTTCTTT; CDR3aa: CASSLRLGYTEAFF
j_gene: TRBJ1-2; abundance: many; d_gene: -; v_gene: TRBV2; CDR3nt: TGTGCCAGCAGTGAATCAGGGGCAACCTCAATCTATGGCTACACCTTC; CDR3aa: CASSESGATSIYGYTF
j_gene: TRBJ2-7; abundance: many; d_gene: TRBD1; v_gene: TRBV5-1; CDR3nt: TGCGCCAGCAGCAACCGGGACAGGGCCGAGCAGTACTTC; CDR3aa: CASSNRDRAEQYF
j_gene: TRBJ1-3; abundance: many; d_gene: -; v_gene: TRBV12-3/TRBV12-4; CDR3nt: TGTGCCAGCAGTTTCATAGCTGGAAACACCATATATTTT; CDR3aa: CASSFIAGNTIYF
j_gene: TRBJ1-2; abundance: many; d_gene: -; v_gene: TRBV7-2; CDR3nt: TGTGCCAGCACGGAGGGGGTCTCCCGAGGGAGCTACACCTTC; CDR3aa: CASTEGVSRGSYTF
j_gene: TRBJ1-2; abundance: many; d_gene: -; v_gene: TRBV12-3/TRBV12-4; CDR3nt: TGTGCCAGCAGTTTAAGCGAGGTGCGCTACACCTTC; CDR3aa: CASSLSEVRYTF
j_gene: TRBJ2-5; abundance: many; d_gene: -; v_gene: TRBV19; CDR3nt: TGTGCCAGTATCTCGGGAGAGGGGTTGACCCAGTACTTC; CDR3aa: CASISGEGLTQYF
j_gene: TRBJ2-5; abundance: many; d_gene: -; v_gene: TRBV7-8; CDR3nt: TGTGCCAGCAGCTCCCTTAGGAATGGCAGGGTAAATGAAGAGACCCAGTACTTC; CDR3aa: CASSSLRNGRVNEETQYF
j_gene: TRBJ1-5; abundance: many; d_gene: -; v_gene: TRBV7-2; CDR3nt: TGTGCCAGCAGCCCTACGACCGTCAATCAGCCCCAGCATTTT; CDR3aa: CASSPTTVNQPQHF
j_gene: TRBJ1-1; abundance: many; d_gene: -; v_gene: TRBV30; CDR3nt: TGTGCCTGGAGTGTACGAGTGAACACTGAAGCTTTCTTT; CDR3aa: CAWSVRVNTEAFF
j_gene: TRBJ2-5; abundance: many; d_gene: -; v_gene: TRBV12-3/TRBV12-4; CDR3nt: TGTGCCAGCAGTTTCCAGCGGACCCAAGAGACCCAGTACTTC; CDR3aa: CASSFQRTQETQYF
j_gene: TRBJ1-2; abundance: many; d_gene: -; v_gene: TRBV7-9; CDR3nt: TGTGCCAGCAGCTTACCCCTCGCCGGGAGTAACTATGGCTACACCTTC; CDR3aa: CASSLPLAGSNYGYTF
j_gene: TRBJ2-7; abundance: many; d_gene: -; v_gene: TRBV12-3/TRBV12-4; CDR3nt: TGTGCCAGCAGTTTCGGGGGAGACTACGAGCAGTACTTC; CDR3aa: CASSFGGDYEQYF
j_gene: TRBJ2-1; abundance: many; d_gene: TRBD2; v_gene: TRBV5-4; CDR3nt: TGTGCCAGCAGCTTAACTAGCGGCTCCTACAATGAGCAGTTCTTC; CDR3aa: CASSLTSGSYNEQFF